This entry concerns a single TCR beta chain. The protocol was immunoSEQ multiplex PCR, while the TCRdb copy is restricted to in-frame clones and leaves out a portion. The sample has fewer than 65,000 clones, almost 95% seen once. The data are from a study of OX40 agonist ivuxolimab in advanced cancers. The V and J ends lost 5 bases and 2 bases respectively, with 18 bases between them. The CDR3 sequence is 16 residues long. Looked up from germline, CDR1 is PRHDT and CDR2 is FYEKMQ (reference sequence). The starting material was CD4+ or CD8+ T cells sorted from blood, obtained in a trial of the OX40 agonist ivuxolimab. The chain links TRBV13 to TRBJ1-1, with D tentatively TRBD1 (5 bases). The receptor comes from an adult with an advanced solid tumor such as melanoma, head and neck, liver or kidney cancer. The CDR3, as DNA: TGTGCCAGCAGCGTCGCTCCCCCAGGGATTAACACTGAAGCTTTCTTT. Translation gives CASSVAPPGINTEAFF.